Listed here are 8 T cell receptor beta chains from one sample, sequenced in a study. Treg sorting used a CD4+CD25+CD127-/low gate. One entry per CDR3 protein, called by TCRdb with MiXCR from the 5' RACE reads. The sample has approximately 57,000 distinct CDR3 sequences; less than 25% are singletons. Sequenced material: tumor-infiltrating Tregs sorted from the breast tumor. The receptor source for this set is a female donor with breast cancer.

This sequence joins TRBV5-1 and TRBJ2-7; D is perhaps TRBD1 (6 bases). The CDR3 loop spans 15 amino acids. Germline V gene data show CDR1 as SGHRS and CDR2 as YFSETQ. Trimming left V 6 bases short and J 5 bases short, with 21 bases between. The CDR3: CASNRGGRGSDEQYF. The CDR3, as DNA: TGCGCCAGCAACCGAGGGGGTCGGGGTTCCGACGAGCAGTACTTC.

Points on this clonotype: The junction differs from germline at one of its ends, possibly a read error. The chain recombines TRBV5-1 with TRBJ2-1; D is possibly TRBD2 (7 bases). Germline V gene sequence: CDR1 SGHRS, CDR2 YFSETQ. The CDR3 consists of 14 residues. CDR3 sequence: CASSISGDYNEQLF. The CDR3 DNA is TGCGCCAGCAGTATCTCAGGGGACTACAATGAGCAGCTCTTC.

Note on this clonotype: The junction does not match germline at one end; this may be a read error. The genes are TRBV6-4 and TRBJ2-1; 7 bases match TRBD2. The germline gives CDR1 MRHNA, CDR2 SNTAGT. This CDR3 is 16 amino acids long. The CDR3 nucleotides read TGTGCCAGCAGTGTCGAGGGAGGGCGGAGTTACAAGGAGCAGTTCTTC. Translated, it gives CASSVEGGRSYKEQFF.

Ten or more counts support this clonotype. The CDR3 spells CASSLSVPVYGYTF. CDR3 nucleotide sequence: TGTGCCAGCAGTCTCTCAGTTCCCGTCTATGGCTACACCTTC. The V call is TRBV6-5, the J call TRBJ1-2, with no clear D. There are 14 residues in the CDR3. Per germline, CDR1 MNHEY and CDR2 SVGAGI. V was cut by 5 bases and J by 4 bases, with 14 bases left in between.

This clonotype was picked up many times. The chain uses TRBV6-2 or TRBV6-3 and TRBJ1-1, with unresolved D. Germline-derived CDR1 and CDR2 are MNHEY and SVGEGT. Trimming took off 7 bases at V and 6 bases at J, with 15 bases between the two ends. The CDR3 sequence is 13 residues long. This CDR3 is CASTMTQVAEAFF. CDR3 nucleotides: TGTGCCAGCACGATGACCCAGGTGGCTGAAGCTTTCTTT.

A few counts support this clonotype. The chain has TRBV12-3 or TRBV12-4 and TRBJ2-2; no firm D call. The CDR3 covers 13 residues. Trimming shortened V by 7 bases and J by 5 bases, and 11 bases separated the two germline ends. In DNA form, the CDR3 reads TGTGCCAGCACCCCCAAAAGGACCGGGGAGCTGTTTTTT. It is translated as CASTPKRTGELFF.

In its sample, this clonotype was seen many times. This chain links TRBV5-6 with TRBJ1-4; D is uncertain. Germline lookup yields CDR1 SGHDT and CDR2 YYEEEE. With 0 bases removed from V and 6 bases from J, the gap between germline ends came to 12 bases. The CDR3 covers 15 residues. DNA of the CDR3: TGTGCCAGCAGCTTGGGATGGACCAGCCATGAAAAACTGTTTTTT. Amino acids: CASSLGWTSHEKLFF.

The chain uses TRBV3-1 and TRBJ1-2; TRBD1 matches 7 bases. The CDR3 spans 15 residues. J was trimmed by 3 bases and V by 3 bases; bases with no gene match: 7. Germline V gene data show CDR1 as LGHDT and CDR2 as YNNKEL (reference sequence). The CDR3 protein is CASSHSDRNDYGYTF. For the CDR3, the DNA is TGTGCCAGCAGCCACTCGGACAGGAACGACTATGGCTACACCTTC.